This T cell receptor beta chain was documented in a study of T cell responses to AZD1222 COVID-19 vaccine. J was trimmed by 6 bases and V by 0 bases; bases with no gene match: 5. Germline CDR1 reads SGHRS; CDR2 reads YFSETQ. The CDR3 length is 14 residues. Clones were read by immunoSEQ multiplex PCR, and TCRdb kept only the in-frame ones, dropping some. The top ten hold 5.4% of the sample, which has around 130,000 clones, around 90% seen once. This rearrangement joins TRBV5-1 to TRBJ1-2; TRBD1 matches at 7 bases. This material consisted of peripheral blood, taken on day 0 of AZD1222 vaccination. This sequence was found in an adult in good health. The CDR3 DNA follows: TGCGCCAGCAGCTTGGCCGGGGACAGAGATGGCTACACCTTC. Translation gives CASSLAGDRDGYTF.